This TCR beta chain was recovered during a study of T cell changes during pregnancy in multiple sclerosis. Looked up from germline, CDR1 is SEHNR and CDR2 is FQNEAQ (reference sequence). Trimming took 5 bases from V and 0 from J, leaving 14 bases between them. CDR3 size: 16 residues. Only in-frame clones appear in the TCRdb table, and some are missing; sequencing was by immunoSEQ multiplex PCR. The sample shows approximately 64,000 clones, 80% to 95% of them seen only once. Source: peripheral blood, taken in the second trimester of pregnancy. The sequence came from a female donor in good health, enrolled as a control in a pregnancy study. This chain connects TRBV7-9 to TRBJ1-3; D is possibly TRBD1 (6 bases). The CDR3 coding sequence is TGTGCCAGCAGCGGACAGACAGGCGACTCTGGAAACACCATATATTTT. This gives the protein CASSGQTGDSGNTIYF. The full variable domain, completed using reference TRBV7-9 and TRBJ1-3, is DTGVSQNPRHKITKRGQNVTFRCDPISEHNRLYWYRQTLGQGPEFLTYFQNEAQLEKSRLLSDRFSAERPKGSFSTLEIQRTEQGDSAMYLCASSGQTGDSGNTIYFGEGSWLTVV.